The rows below give T cell receptor beta chains drawn from one sample of a study of T-cell memory formation after mild COVID-19. MiXCR, applied by TCRdb to the 5' RACE reads, yields one record per CDR3 protein. This sample has tens of thousands of distinct CDR3 sequences, with roughly a sixth found just once. Sequenced material: PBMCs or a T cell subset sorted from them (not recorded which). These receptors all stem from an adult woman who had mild COVID-19 (a few samples of this study predate the infection). Cell type and time point are not known. CDR3s include the opening cysteine and the closing phenylalanine or tryptophan.

V gene	CDR3 protein
TRBV7-2	CASSFSGRGYEQYF
TRBV7-6	CATSRTSGNNEQFF
TRBV6-6	CASSYVLTEAFF
TRBV7-9	CASSLGSRGETQYF
TRBV6-5	CASSLDITGELFF
TRBV6-5	CASSQGLGPNEQFF
TRBV7-8	CASSIYARNSVQETQYF
TRBV5-4	CASSLVGRPDYIQYF
TRBV6-2/TRBV6-3	CASSYQNNEQFF
TRBV12-3/TRBV12-4	CASSLGVGPGGTGELFF
TRBV20-1	CSASSGGGSSYNEQFF
TRBV20-1	CSARDRRVTNYGYTF
TRBV12-3/TRBV12-4	CASSWSGGASNEQFF
TRBV6-4	CASSETVGANEQFF